Below, 13 T cell receptor beta chains from the same sample are listed, as sequenced in a study of blood T cell repertoires in COVID-19. Measured with immunoSEQ multiplex PCR; TCRdb has only the in-frame clones, and not every one. Here the sample spans nearly 35,000 clones, around 87% being singletons. The source material was peripheral blood. These receptors were obtained from a human donor in a cohort sampled during active COVID-19.

This sequence joins TRBV19 and TRBJ1-6; 8 bases are a match to TRBD1. The CDR3 spans 15 residues. CDR1 and CDR2 (germline): LNHDA, SQIVND (reference sequence). V shed 4 bases and J 7 bases; nucleotides not matched to a gene: 6. The CDR3 spells CASSNSRTGNSPLHF. CDR3 DNA: TGTGCCAGTAGTAATAGTCGGACAGGGAATTCACCCCTCCACTTT.

The V and J genes are TRBV28 and TRBJ2-7, with TRBD1 as a possible D gene (7 bases). CDR1 is MDHEN and CDR2 is SYDVKM in the germline V gene. Between the trimmed V and J ends, which lost 4 bases and 4 bases, there was a span of 20 bases. This CDR3 comprises 16 residues. As DNA, the CDR3 is TGTGCCAGCAGTTCCCCCCAGAGGAGGGGGCGGTACGAGCAGTACTTC. It specifies CASSSPQRRGRYEQYF.

V and J are TRBV5-1 and TRBJ2-3; 7 bases map to TRBD1. Germline values: CDR1 SGHRS, CDR2 YFSETQ. V was pared by 5 bases and J by 4 bases, with 7 bases of the junction left unmatched. CDR3 size: 14 residues. CDR3 in DNA: TGCGCCAGCAGATCGACAGGGTTGGCAGATACGCAGTATTTT. Protein: CASRSTGLADTQYF.

The chain recombines TRBV7-2 with TRBJ2-2, with 10 positions matching TRBD1. The junction had 11 bases not matched to a gene; V was cut back by 5 bases and J by 5 bases. In germline, CDR1 is SGHTA, CDR2 FQGNSA. This CDR3 contains 17 residues. The CDR3 nucleotides are TGTGCCAGCAGCCAATTCCGGGACAGGGGCTTAACCGGGGAGCTGTTTTTT. It translates to CASSQFRDRGLTGELFF.

The chain links TRBV5-1 to TRBJ1-1; 8 nucleotides agree with TRBD1. The CDR3 length is 14 residues. V was pared by 2 bases and J by 4 bases, with 4 bases of the junction left unmatched. The germline gives CDR1 SGHRS, CDR2 YFSETQ. CDR3 protein: CASSLQGGGTEAFF. DNA of the CDR3: TGCGCCAGCAGCTTACAGGGGGGAGGCACTGAAGCTTTCTTT.

The chain links TRBV9 to TRBJ2-5, with unresolved D. CDR1 and CDR2 (germline): SGDLS, YYNGEE. The CDR3 is 13 residues long. Between the trimmed V and J ends, which lost 3 bases and 0 bases, there was a span of 6 bases. CDR3 amino acids: CASSGSYQETQYF. CDR3 bases: TGTGCCAGCAGCGGTTCGTACCAAGAGACCCAGTACTTC.

The rearrangement joins TRBV9 to TRBJ2-5, with TRBD2 matching over 11 bases. This CDR3 has 18 residues. In germline, CDR1 is SGDLS, CDR2 YYNGEE. Trimming took 0 bases from V and 5 from J; bases not matched to a gene: 12. The CDR3 here is CASSVESSGGPRWETQYF. In DNA form, the CDR3 reads TGTGCCAGCAGCGTAGAGTCTAGCGGGGGGCCGAGGTGGGAGACCCAGTACTTC.

V usage is TRBV5-1 and J usage is TRBJ2-5, with TRBD2 as a possible D gene (6 bases). The length of the CDR3 is 14 residues. V gave up 2 bases and J gave up 3 bases, with 11 bases separating them. Germline assignment: CDR1 SGHRS and CDR2 YFSETQ. CDR3 in DNA: TGCGCCAGCAGCTTAGTCGGGGGAAAAGAGACCCAGTACTTC. Protein product: CASSLVGGKETQYF.

The genes are TRBV25-1 and TRBJ2-7, with D perhaps matching TRBD1 (5 bases). The CDR3 is 14 amino acids. Germline CDR1 and CDR2: MGHDK and SYGVNS. Trimming pared 6 bases from V and 3 bases from J, leaving 15 bases between. CDR3 sequence: CASRPEPGYYEQYF. The CDR3 DNA reads as TGTGCCAGCAGGCCGGAACCAGGGTACTACGAGCAGTACTTC.

The rearrangement links TRBV27 to TRBJ2-3, with 7 nucleotides matching TRBD1. Germline-derived CDR1 and CDR2 are MNHEY and SMNVEV (reference sequence). J was trimmed by 0 bases and V by 4 bases; bases with no gene match: 4. This CDR3 region has 15 residues. This CDR3 is CASSSGQTSTDTQYF. CDR3 nucleotides: TGTGCCAGCAGTTCGGGACAGACTAGCACAGATACGCAGTATTTT.

A single count supports this clone. The chain uses TRBV7-2 and TRBJ1-5, with D possibly matching TRBD1 (5 bases). The CDR3 totals 17 residues. The germline V gene encodes CDR1 SGHTA and CDR2 FQGNSA. V shed 5 bases and J shed 0 bases, with 17 bases lying between them. CDR3 DNA: TGTGCCAGCAGCAAGGCGCCCGACAGACTTAGCAATCAGCCCCAGCATTTT. Translating it yields CASSKAPDRLSNQPQHF.

J is TRBJ1-2 and V is TRBV6-1; D might be TRBD1 (5 bases). Germline V gene sequence: CDR1 MNHNS, CDR2 SASEGT. The CDR3 sequence is 14 residues long. V gave up 3 bases and J gave up 5 bases, with 13 bases separating them. In DNA form, the CDR3 reads TGTGCCAGCAGTGATGCTAAAGGGGTTTATGGCTACACCTTC. Amino acid sequence: CASSDAKGVYGYTF.

The rearrangement uses TRBV4-3 and TRBJ1-1, with 7 positions matching TRBD1. Germline values: CDR1 LGHNA, CDR2 YSLEER. The CDR3 contains 15 residues. V was pared by 0 bases and J by 11 bases, with 12 bases of the junction left unmatched. CDR3: CASSQDPDGTVRAFF. In DNA form, the CDR3 reads TGCGCCAGCAGCCAAGATCCGGATGGGACAGTTCGCGCTTTCTTT.